This T cell receptor beta chain stems from a study of cytomegalovirus exposure and HLA in healthy donors. The study ran its PCR with 60 Vbeta and 13 Jbeta primers. Sequencing was performed with immunoSEQ multiplex PCR; in TCRdb, only in-frame clones are kept and a portion is missing. The profile shows just over 200,000 clones, 65% to 85% of them singletons. The CDR3 is 14 amino acids. Trimming removed 7 bases from V and 3 bases from J; junction bases left unmatched: 9. Germline CDR1 SNHLY, CDR2 FYNNEI. The specimen sequenced was PBMCs. This chain links TRBV2 with TRBJ2-7, with 7 bases fitting TRBD1. This clonotype originated in a man aged 50-60 years in good health and CMV-seronegative. CDR3 residues: CASTGGQLGYEQYF. The CDR3 DNA reads TGTGCCAGCACTGGGGGACAGTTGGGCTACGAGCAGTACTTC.